This is a list of T cell receptor beta chains from one sample in a study of blood T cell repertoires in COVID-19. Generated by immunoSEQ multiplex PCR, the TCRdb table keeps only in-frame clones and is missing some. The sample lists over 250,000 clones; approximately 85% were seen once. Sequencing was carried out using peripheral blood. Every receptor here comes from a woman between 65 and 79 years old with acute or convalescent COVID-19. Both conserved end residues are part of each CDR3. The order of the fields is J gene, clone size, D gene, V gene, CDR3 DNA, CDR3 protein. A D gene is named only where the DNA matches it firmly. The size field is filled for only some rows; it gives once, few, many or a size class.

j_call: TRBJ1-2; clone_size: .; d_call: .; v_call: TRBV6-1; cdr3_nt: TGTGCCAGCAGTGACCTGAACCAGGGTGGCTATGGCTACACCTTC; cdr3_aa: CASSDLNQGGYGYTF
j_call: TRBJ2-3; clone_size: .; d_call: TRBD2; v_call: TRBV2; cdr3_nt: TGTGCCAGCAGTCGCCGGCGGGGGGACACAGATACGCAGTATTTT; cdr3_aa: CASSRRRGDTDTQYF
j_call: TRBJ2-5; clone_size: few; d_call: TRBD2; v_call: TRBV15; cdr3_nt: TGTGCCACCAGCAGTGGAGTCCCGGGACTAGAACTCCAAGAGACCCAGTACTTC; cdr3_aa: CATSSGVPGLELQETQYF
j_call: TRBJ1-3; clone_size: few; d_call: .; v_call: TRBV4-1; cdr3_nt: TGCGCCAGCAGCCGAGTGGGCGAAACAGGAACTGGAAACACCATATATTTT; cdr3_aa: CASSRVGETGTGNTIYF
j_call: TRBJ1-2; clone_size: .; d_call: .; v_call: TRBV2; cdr3_nt: TGTGCCAGCAGCCCCCTCTATGGCTACACCTTC; cdr3_aa: CASSPLYGYTF
j_call: TRBJ2-1; clone_size: .; d_call: TRBD2; v_call: TRBV3-1/TRBV3-2; cdr3_nt: TGTGCCAGCAGCCGCCGACTAGCGGGGGGACACAATGAGCAGTTCTTC; cdr3_aa: CASSRRLAGGHNEQFF
j_call: TRBJ1-4; clone_size: .; d_call: .; v_call: TRBV19; cdr3_nt: TGTGCCAGTAGTATATTGGCCAGTGCTAATGAAAAACTGTTTTTT; cdr3_aa: CASSILASANEKLFF
j_call: TRBJ2-3; clone_size: .; d_call: TRBD2; v_call: TRBV5-1; cdr3_nt: TGCGCCAGCAGCATAAGGATTAGCGGGGGGCGCACAGATACGCAGTATTTT; cdr3_aa: CASSIRISGGRTDTQYF
j_call: TRBJ1-1; clone_size: .; d_call: .; v_call: TRBV6-5; cdr3_nt: TGTGCCGGGGGGGGGAGCACTGAAGCTTTCTTT; cdr3_aa: CAGGGSTEAFF
j_call: TRBJ2-3; clone_size: .; d_call: TRBD1; v_call: TRBV7-8; cdr3_nt: TGTGCCAGCAGCCCTCATGGGACAGGAGTCACAGATACGCAGTATTTT; cdr3_aa: CASSPHGTGVTDTQYF
j_call: TRBJ2-2; clone_size: few; d_call: TRBD2; v_call: TRBV18; cdr3_nt: TGTGCCAGCTCACCACGAACTAGCGGGGGAATCGGCGGGGAGCTGTTTTTT; cdr3_aa: CASSPRTSGGIGGELFF
j_call: TRBJ1-1; clone_size: .; d_call: .; v_call: TRBV13; cdr3_nt: TGTGCCAGCAGCCCCGGACGGGGGGGCACTGAAGCTTTCTTT; cdr3_aa: CASSPGRGGTEAFF
j_call: TRBJ2-1; clone_size: .; d_call: TRBD2; v_call: TRBV2; cdr3_nt: TGTGCCAGCAGCACTCTAGCGGGCTACAATGAGCAGTTCTTC; cdr3_aa: CASSTLAGYNEQFF
j_call: TRBJ2-1; clone_size: .; d_call: TRBD1; v_call: TRBV2; cdr3_nt: TGTGCCACCGGGACAGGTTCCTTTTCGAACAATGAGCAGTTCTTC; cdr3_aa: CATGTGSFSNNEQFF
j_call: TRBJ1-6; clone_size: .; d_call: .; v_call: TRBV18; cdr3_nt: TGTGCCAGCTCACCACCGATGGGGCCTGCTTATAATTCACCCCTCCACTTT; cdr3_aa: CASSPPMGPAYNSPLHF
j_call: TRBJ2-3; clone_size: .; d_call: .; v_call: TRBV7-9; cdr3_nt: TGTGCCAGCAGCTTAGGGGGGGACCGAGATACGCAGTATTTT; cdr3_aa: CASSLGGDRDTQYF
j_call: TRBJ1-2; clone_size: .; d_call: TRBD1; v_call: TRBV19; cdr3_nt: TGTGCCAGTAGTACCGGGACAGGGGAACGCTACACCTTC; cdr3_aa: CASSTGTGERYTF
j_call: TRBJ1-2; clone_size: .; d_call: .; v_call: TRBV5-4; cdr3_nt: TGTGCCAGCAGCTTGGGAGGAGGATCTAACTATGGCTACACCTTC; cdr3_aa: CASSLGGGSNYGYTF
j_call: TRBJ1-5; clone_size: few; d_call: .; v_call: TRBV30; cdr3_nt: TGTGCCTGGAGTGACCGGGGATACAATCAGCCCCAGCATTTT; cdr3_aa: CAWSDRGYNQPQHF
j_call: TRBJ2-1; clone_size: .; d_call: TRBD1; v_call: TRBV19; cdr3_nt: TGTGCCAGTAGTCCGGGACAGGAGTACAATGAGCAGTTCTTC; cdr3_aa: CASSPGQEYNEQFF
j_call: TRBJ2-7; clone_size: .; d_call: .; v_call: TRBV20-1; cdr3_nt: TGCAGTGCTAGTAACCGAGCCTACGAGCAGTACTTC; cdr3_aa: CSASNRAYEQYF
j_call: TRBJ2-3; clone_size: .; d_call: .; v_call: TRBV24-1; cdr3_nt: TGTGCCACCAGTGGACCAACCGGGACAAACACAGATACGCAGTATTTT; cdr3_aa: CATSGPTGTNTDTQYF
j_call: TRBJ2-3; clone_size: .; d_call: .; v_call: TRBV5-4; cdr3_nt: TGTGCCAGCAGCTTGATCCCTAATACGCAGTATTTT; cdr3_aa: CASSLIPNTQYF
j_call: TRBJ2-7; clone_size: .; d_call: TRBD2; v_call: TRBV14; cdr3_nt: TGTGCCAGCAGCCAAGAACGGGGGGTCTCCTACGAGCAGTACTTC; cdr3_aa: CASSQERGVSYEQYF
j_call: TRBJ1-6; clone_size: .; d_call: TRBD1; v_call: TRBV15; cdr3_nt: TGTGCCACCAGCAGAGGAGCGGGACAGGGGAATAATTCACCCCTCCACTTT; cdr3_aa: CATSRGAGQGNNSPLHF
j_call: TRBJ2-3; clone_size: .; d_call: TRBD1; v_call: TRBV5-5; cdr3_nt: TGTGCCAGCAGCCAGGACAGGTTAAGCACAGATACGCAGTATTTT; cdr3_aa: CASSQDRLSTDTQYF
j_call: TRBJ1-3; clone_size: once; d_call: TRBD1; v_call: TRBV7-9; cdr3_nt: TGTGCCAGCAGCTTGGGACAGGGAAACACCATATATTTT; cdr3_aa: CASSLGQGNTIYF
j_call: TRBJ1-1; clone_size: .; d_call: .; v_call: TRBV6-5; cdr3_nt: TGTGCCAGCAGAAACTCGGACAGCTACACTGAAGCTTTCTTT; cdr3_aa: CASRNSDSYTEAFF
j_call: TRBJ1-4; clone_size: .; d_call: .; v_call: TRBV7-9; cdr3_nt: TGTGCCAGCAGCTTGGCGGGGGGCAGGGCCCTGTTTTTT; cdr3_aa: CASSLAGGRALFF
j_call: TRBJ2-5; clone_size: .; d_call: .; v_call: TRBV5-1; cdr3_nt: TGCGCCAGCAGCTGGGCCGACCGCGAGCAAGAGACCCAGTACTTC; cdr3_aa: CASSWADREQETQYF
j_call: TRBJ2-3; clone_size: .; d_call: .; v_call: TRBV5-8; cdr3_nt: TGTGCCAGCAGCTTGACAGATACAGATACGCAGTATTTT; cdr3_aa: CASSLTDTDTQYF
j_call: TRBJ1-2; clone_size: .; d_call: .; v_call: TRBV2; cdr3_nt: TGTGCCAGCAGTGGGGGCGGCGGACCTAACTATGGCTACACCTTC; cdr3_aa: CASSGGGGPNYGYTF
j_call: TRBJ2-2; clone_size: .; d_call: .; v_call: TRBV5-1; cdr3_nt: TGCGCCAGCAGCCCCGTTGGGGCCTTCACCGGGGAGCTGTTTTTT; cdr3_aa: CASSPVGAFTGELFF
j_call: TRBJ1-6; clone_size: .; d_call: TRBD1; v_call: TRBV9; cdr3_nt: TGTGCCAGCAGCCTGCAGGGGGGTAATTCACCCCTCCACTTT; cdr3_aa: CASSLQGGNSPLHF
j_call: TRBJ1-2; clone_size: .; d_call: .; v_call: TRBV5-5; cdr3_nt: TGTGCCAGCAGCCCCCGGCAGGTAGGAAACTATGGCTACACCTTC; cdr3_aa: CASSPRQVGNYGYTF
j_call: TRBJ1-1; clone_size: .; d_call: .; v_call: TRBV20-1; cdr3_nt: TGCAGTGCTAGACAGTTTGAAGCTTTCTTT; cdr3_aa: CSARQFEAFF
j_call: TRBJ1-6; clone_size: .; d_call: .; v_call: TRBV7-8; cdr3_nt: TGTGCCAGCAGCTTAGGGGGCCGAAGGGGCGGATCACCCCTCCACTTT; cdr3_aa: CASSLGGRRGGSPLHF
j_call: TRBJ2-1; clone_size: .; d_call: .; v_call: TRBV3-1/TRBV3-2; cdr3_nt: TGTGCCAGCAGCCCTGCCCTACAGGGTACTCGGCAGTTCTTC; cdr3_aa: CASSPALQGTRQFF
j_call: TRBJ1-1; clone_size: .; d_call: TRBD1; v_call: TRBV6-2/TRBV6-3; cdr3_nt: TGTGCCAGCAGTAAGAGGGGGCATCTGACTGAAGCTTTCTTT; cdr3_aa: CASSKRGHLTEAFF
j_call: TRBJ1-5; clone_size: once; d_call: .; v_call: TRBV29-1; cdr3_nt: TGCAGCGTCGCGAAGGGGGTGAATCAGCCCCAGCATTTT; cdr3_aa: CSVAKGVNQPQHF
j_call: TRBJ2-1; clone_size: .; d_call: .; v_call: TRBV21-1; cdr3_nt: TGTGCCTCTCGCCCCAAGCAAGAACCCGGGAATGAGCAGTTCTTC; cdr3_aa: CASRPKQEPGNEQFF
j_call: TRBJ2-2; clone_size: .; d_call: TRBD1; v_call: TRBV19; cdr3_nt: TGTGCCAGTAGTTTCGGGACAGGAGGCACCGGGGAGCTGTTTTTT; cdr3_aa: CASSFGTGGTGELFF
j_call: TRBJ1-1; clone_size: .; d_call: TRBD1; v_call: TRBV7-2; cdr3_nt: TGTGCCAGCAGCTTAGAGGGCAGGGGGCGGGGGAGAGTCACTGAAGCTTTCTTT; cdr3_aa: CASSLEGRGRGRVTEAFF
j_call: TRBJ1-2; clone_size: .; d_call: .; v_call: TRBV5-8; cdr3_nt: TGTGCCAGCAGCTTGGCCGGGGTCGATGGCTACACCTTC; cdr3_aa: CASSLAGVDGYTF
j_call: TRBJ2-1; clone_size: .; d_call: TRBD2; v_call: TRBV11-2; cdr3_nt: TGTGCCAGCAGCTTAGGATCTAGCGGGGGGGCCGAGTTCTTC; cdr3_aa: CASSLGSSGGAEFF
j_call: TRBJ2-7; clone_size: .; d_call: TRBD2; v_call: TRBV7-8; cdr3_nt: TGTGCCAGCAGCATGAGTGGGGGACTACGCGTATACGAGCAGTACTTC; cdr3_aa: CASSMSGGLRVYEQYF